This T cell receptor beta chain was documented in a study of cytomegalovirus exposure and HLA in healthy donors. This clone has only a few counts. Germline lookup yields CDR1 LNHDA and CDR2 SQIVND (reference sequence). V shed 4 bases, J shed 4 bases, and the junction held 10 bases outside the gene matches. The CDR3 length is 17 residues. Both 60 Vbeta primers and 13 Jbeta primers went into the PCR. Assay used: immunoSEQ multiplex PCR; TCRdb lists only in-frame clones, some missing. The sample carries roughly 73,000 clones, approximately 88% recorded once. The chain recombines TRBV19 with TRBJ2-1, with 10 bases aligning to TRBD1. The receptor was derived from a woman in her forties or fifties in good health and CMV-seronegative. The specimen sequenced was PBMCs. The CDR3 coding sequence is TGTGCCAGTAGTACCGCGAGAACGGGACAGGGGTACAATGAGCAGTTCTTC. Residues: CASSTARTGQGYNEQFF.